This is a list of T cell receptor beta chains from one sample in a study of Ad26.COV2.S vaccination and SARS-CoV-2 variants. The protocol was immunoSEQ multiplex PCR, while the TCRdb copy is restricted to in-frame clones and leaves out a portion. In the table there are 250,000 or so clones, around nine tenths of which are singletons. The sequencing used peripheral blood, collected in a trial of Ad26.COV2.S vaccine versus placebo. The source of these receptors is a person between 18 and 60 years old who received the Ad26.COV2.S COVID-19 vaccine or a placebo. CDR3s include the opening cysteine and the closing phenylalanine or tryptophan. A D gene is named only where the DNA matches it firmly. Expanded clones are given a class, and other clones once, few, many or no size at all.

clone_size j_call d_call v_call cdr3_aa cdr3_nt
once TRBJ1-4 - TRBV5-6 CASRSGWNEKLFF TGTGCCAGCAGATCCGGGTGGAATGAAAAACTGTTTTTT
- TRBJ2-7 TRBD2 TRBV18 CASSQTSGGLRGADEQYF TGTGCCAGCTCCCAGACTAGCGGGGGCCTCCGAGGGGCCGACGAGCAGTACTTC
- TRBJ2-1 TRBD2 TRBV5-1 CASSLGLAGGYNEQFF TGCGCCAGCAGCTTAGGACTAGCGGGGGGCTACAATGAGCAGTTCTTC
once TRBJ2-1 TRBD2 TRBV6-2/TRBV6-3 CASSYSLASGRNEQFF TGTGCCAGCAGTTACTCGTTGGCTAGCGGGAGGAATGAGCAGTTCTTC
once TRBJ2-4 - TRBV5-4 CASSLPVAKNIQYF TGTGCCAGCAGCTTGCCGGTAGCCAAAAACATTCAGTACTTC
few TRBJ2-5 - TRBV7-6 CASSLGTFQETQYF TGTGCCAGCAGCTTAGGGACTTTTCAAGAGACCCAGTACTTC
- TRBJ2-7 - TRBV7-2 CASSLEAPYEQYF TGTGCCAGCAGCTTAGAAGCTCCATACGAGCAGTACTTC
- TRBJ2-5 TRBD2 TRBV7-2 CASSPTRPSGGLLLTQYF TGTGCCAGCAGCCCGACTCGCCCTAGCGGGGGACTCCTTTTGACCCAGTACTTC
- TRBJ2-3 - TRBV5-1 CASSFQLALSTDTQYF TGCGCCAGCAGCTTCCAACTAGCCCTTAGCACAGATACGCAGTATTTT
- TRBJ2-2 - TRBV7-8 CASSLVGGNTGELFF TGTGCCAGCAGCTTAGTTGGGGGGAACACCGGGGAGCTGTTTTTT
- TRBJ1-5 TRBD1 TRBV4-1 CASSQVRDRDQPQHF TGCGCCAGCAGCCAAGTACGGGACAGGGATCAGCCCCAGCATTTT